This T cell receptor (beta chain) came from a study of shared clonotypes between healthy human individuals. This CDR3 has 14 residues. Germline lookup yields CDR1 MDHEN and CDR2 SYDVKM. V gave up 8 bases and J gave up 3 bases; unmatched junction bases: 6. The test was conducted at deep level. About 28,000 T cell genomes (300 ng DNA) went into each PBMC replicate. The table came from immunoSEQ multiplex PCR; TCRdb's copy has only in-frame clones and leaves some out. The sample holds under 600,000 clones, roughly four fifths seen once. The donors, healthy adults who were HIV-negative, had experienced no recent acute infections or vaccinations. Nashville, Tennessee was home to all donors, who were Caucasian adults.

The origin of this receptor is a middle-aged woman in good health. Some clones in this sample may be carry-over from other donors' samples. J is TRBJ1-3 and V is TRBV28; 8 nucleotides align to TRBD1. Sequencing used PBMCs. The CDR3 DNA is TGTGCCAGCGTCTTGGGACAGGTTGGAAACACCATATATTTT. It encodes CASVLGQVGNTIYF.